This TCR beta chain was retrieved from a study of T cell changes during pregnancy in multiple sclerosis. The CDR3 loop spans 18 amino acids. Only in-frame clones appear in the TCRdb table, and some are missing; sequencing was by immunoSEQ multiplex PCR. Of 70,000 to 95,000 clones in the sample, roughly 91% were seen once. This TCR derives from a female donor with multiple sclerosis, enrolled in a pregnancy study. The rearrangement uses TRBV12-2 and TRBJ2-1; the DNA was not used to check the table's D call, TRBD2. TRBV12-2 is annotated as a pseudogene. The sample in question was peripheral blood, obtained in the first trimester of pregnancy. This CDR3 is CASRLNDQGGGIRDEQFF. CDR3 in DNA: TGTGCAAGTCGCCTCAACGACCAAGGCGGGGGCATAAGGGATGAGCAGTTCTTC.